A single sample gave rise to the 26 T cell receptor beta chains below, sequenced in a study of blood T cell repertoires in COVID-19. TCRdb keeps only in-frame clones here, not all; method: immunoSEQ multiplex PCR. The repertoire has approximately 150,000 clones, more than 70% of them found once; the top ten carry approximately 18%. The sequencing sample was made of peripheral blood. These receptors were collected from a woman aged 70-85 years who had recovered from COVID-19.

The genes are TRBV5-1 and TRBJ1-2, with D tentatively TRBD1 (5 bases). Between the trimmed V and J ends, which lost 0 bases and 2 bases, there was a span of 5 bases. CDR3 length equals 13 residues. Germline assignment: CDR1 SGHRS and CDR2 YFSETQ. CDR3 sequence (DNA): TGCGCCAGCAGCTTGGACAGGAACTATGGCTACACCTTC. It specifies CASSLDRNYGYTF.

The J gene is TRBJ1-1, the V gene TRBV7-2, with 9 bases fitting TRBD1. CDR3 size: 14 residues. CDR1 is SGHTA and CDR2 is FQGNSA in the germline V gene. The V and J ends lost 4 bases and 7 bases, in that order; junction bases with no gene match: 7. In nucleotides, the CDR3 is TGTGCCAGCAGCTCCCAGACAGGGGGGAATGAAGCTTTCTTT. Translation: CASSSQTGGNEAFF.

This rearrangement joins TRBV5-1 to TRBJ2-7, with 8 nucleotides matching TRBD1. V dropped 2 bases and J dropped 0; count of bases not matched to a gene: 7. Germline V gives CDR1 SGHRS, CDR2 YFSETQ. The CDR3 has 16 amino acids. DNA of the CDR3: TGCGCCAGCAGCTTAGGGGGGCAGGGGGCCTCCTACGAGCAGTACTTC. It yields the protein CASSLGGQGASYEQYF.

To note about this clone: A read error may account for a junction end that differs from germline. J is TRBJ2-7 and V is TRBV18; TRBD2 is a possible D gene (6 bases). The CDR3 loop spans 12 amino acids. Germline assignment: CDR1 KGHSH and CDR2 LQKENI. The CDR3 nucleotides read TGTGCCAGCTCCGGGACTCCGTACGAGCAGTGCTTC. Protein product: CASSGTPYEQCF.

The chain joins TRBV2 to TRBJ2-5; the D is unclear. From germline, CDR1 is SNHLY and CDR2 FYNNEI. The V gene lost 0 bases and the J gene lost 5 bases, with 4 bases spanning the gap. The CDR3 consists of 12 residues. The CDR3 coding sequence is TGTGCCAGCAGTGAAGCGAGGGAGACCCAGTACTTC. Its protein product is CASSEARETQYF.

This clone was seen a few times. Distinct nucleotide sequences in the sample also encode this CDR3. V and J are TRBV6-6 and TRBJ2-7; D is undetermined. This CDR3 is built from 14 residues. V dropped 0 bases and J dropped 1 base, with 7 bases sitting between them. Germline CDR1 MNHNY, CDR2 SVGAGI (reference sequence). The CDR3 DNA reads as TGTGCCAGCAGTTACTCGGGCAGTTCCTACGAGCAGTACTTC. It translates to CASSYSGSSYEQYF.

The V call is TRBV7-9, the J call TRBJ1-2, with D maybe TRBD1 (6 bases). The CDR3 is made up of 13 amino acids. V was shortened by 7 bases and J by 7 bases, with 16 bases between the two germline ends. Looked up from germline, CDR1 is SEHNR and CDR2 is FQNEAQ (reference sequence). Written as DNA, the CDR3 is TGTGCCAGCACAGCACGGGGGGCTCGTGGCTACACCTTC. This translates into CASTARGARGYTF.

The gene calls are TRBV7-8 and TRBJ1-1; D may be TRBD1 (6 bases). Looked up from germline, CDR1 is SGHVS and CDR2 is FQNEAQ. The CDR3 extends over 13 amino acids. The germline V and J ends were trimmed by 5 bases and 4 bases, with 11 bases remaining between them. The DNA of the CDR3 is TGTGCCAGCAGCGCTGACAGGAGCACTGAAGCTTTCTTT. This codes for CASSADRSTEAFF.

This clone came up once. In DNA, the CDR3 is TGTGCCAGCAGTGAAGCTGGTAGCGTCGGGGAGCTGTTTTTT. As protein: CASSEAGSVGELFF. This chain connects TRBV2 to TRBJ2-2; possible D gene TRBD2, 5 bases. The V end lost 0 bases, the J end lost 7 bases, and 9 bases lay between the germline ends. Germline V gene data show CDR1 as SNHLY and CDR2 as FYNNEI. The CDR3 totals 14 residues.

The chain combines TRBV5-1 with TRBJ2-1; TRBD2 agrees at 9 bases. After removal of 4 bases from V and 3 bases from J, the junction contained 8 bases not matched to a gene. Looked up from germline, CDR1 is SGHRS and CDR2 is YFSETQ. CDR3 length equals 16 residues. The CDR3 loop is CASSPRLAAFYNEQFF. CDR3 nucleotide sequence: TGCGCCAGCAGCCCTCGACTAGCGGCCTTCTACAATGAGCAGTTCTTC.

In its sample, this clone was seen a few times. The chain couples TRBV7-2 to TRBJ1-5; no definite D call. Deletions cut 1 base from V and 4 bases from J, with 11 bases between. The CDR3 contains 15 residues. Germline-derived CDR1 and CDR2 are SGHTA and FQGNSA. Here the CDR3 reads CASSLGPALNQPQHF. CDR3 coding DNA: TGTGCCAGCAGCTTAGGGCCAGCGCTAAATCAGCCCCAGCATTTT.

The chain uses TRBV6-5 and TRBJ1-3; unclear D gene. V was shortened by 10 bases and J by 4 bases, with 14 bases between the two germline ends. Germline V gives CDR1 MNHEY, CDR2 SVGAGI. The CDR3 extends over 13 amino acids. CDR3 in amino acids: CATRRGSGNTIYF. The DNA of the CDR3 is TGTGCCACCCGCCGGGGAAGCGGAAACACCATATATTTT.

This rearrangement joins TRBV18 to TRBJ1-2; 7 bases match TRBD1. The V segment lost 3 bases and the J segment 3 bases; nucleotides outside the gene matches: 1. The CDR3 has 13 amino acids. Germline V CDR1 and CDR2: KGHSH, LQKENI. CDR3 nucleotide sequence: TGTGCCAGCTCACCGGGACAGCACTATGGCTACACCTTC. Protein product: CASSPGQHYGYTF.

This clone was seen a single time. The V and J genes are TRBV6-6 and TRBJ2-3; 14 nucleotides match TRBD2. The CDR3 extends over 16 amino acids. V gave up 2 bases and J gave up 6 bases; unmatched junction bases: 4. CDR1 and CDR2 (germline): MNHNY, SVGAGI (reference sequence). The CDR3 DNA reads TGTGCCAGCAGTTACGGACTAGCGGGGGGTAGGGATACGCAGTATTTT. It translates to CASSYGLAGGRDTQYF.

The V gene is TRBV7-2, the J gene TRBJ2-3; 12 bases match TRBD2. This CDR3 comprises 20 residues. After removal of 0 bases from V and 5 bases from J, the junction contained 15 bases not matched to a gene. Germline V gene lookup returns CDR1 SGHTA and CDR2 FQGNSA. In DNA form, the CDR3 reads TGTGCCAGCAGCTTAGCGCTGGCTAGCGGGAGGGCCTGGGGTGAAGATACGCAGTATTTT. As protein: CASSLALASGRAWGEDTQYF. The complete variable domain, with remaining parts taken from reference TRBV7-2 and TRBJ2-3, reads GAGVSQSPSNKVTEKGKDVELRCDPISGHTALYWYRQSLGQGLEFLIYFQGNSAPDKSGLPSDRFSAERTGGSVSTLTIQRTQQEDSAVYLCASSLALASGRAWGEDTQYFGPGTRLTVL.

CDR3 sequence (DNA): TGTGCCAGCAGCTTCAACAGGGGTACTGAAGCTTTCTTT. As protein: CASSFNRGTEAFF. The chain has TRBV7-8 and TRBJ1-1; 7 bases are shared with TRBD1. Per the germline V gene, CDR1 is SGHVS and CDR2 is FQNEAQ. The CDR3 totals 13 residues. With 3 bases clipped from V and 5 bases from J, the junction kept 3 bases outside the gene matches. Using reference TRBV7-8 and TRBJ1-1 for the parts outside the CDR3, the full variable domain is GAGVSQSPRYKVAKRGQDVALRCDPISGHVSLFWYQQALGQGPEFLTYFQNEAQLDKSGLPSDRFFAERPEGSVSTLKIQRTQQEDSAVYLCASSFNRGTEAFFGQGTRLTVV.

This chain connects TRBV7-9 to TRBJ2-5, with a possible D match to TRBD1 (5 bases). The V gene's germline CDR1 is SEHNR and CDR2 FQNEAQ (reference sequence). This CDR3 region has 12 residues. V was shortened by 6 bases and J by 2 bases, with 7 bases between the two germline ends. CDR3 sequence: CASSYRQETQYF. The CDR3 DNA is TGTGCCAGCAGTTACAGGCAAGAGACCCAGTACTTC.

In this sample, this clone turned up once. The chain uses TRBV5-4 and TRBJ1-2, with D possibly TRBD1 on 6 matching bases. Germline CDR1 and CDR2: SGHNT and YYREEE (reference sequence). V dropped 4 bases and J dropped 4 bases, with 8 bases sitting between them. The CDR3 is 12 amino acids. The CDR3 sequence: CASSPQGYGYTF. DNA for the CDR3: TGTGCCAGCAGCCCACAGGGCTATGGCTACACCTTC.

This clone was observed a handful of times. V and J are TRBV7-3 and TRBJ2-5; 7 positions agree with TRBD2. The V gene's germline CDR1 is SGHTA and CDR2 FQGTGA. The V and J ends lost 5 bases and 9 bases, in that order; junction bases with no gene match: 3. CDR3 length: 11 residues. The DNA of the CDR3 is TGTGCCAGCAGCCAGGGAGGGCCCCAGTACTTC. Translated, it gives CASSQGGPQYF.

The V and J genes are TRBV6-1 and TRBJ1-1, with 9 bases matching TRBD1. V was clipped by 2 bases and J by 11 bases; unmatched bases: 6. Germline CDR1 is MNHNS and CDR2 is SASEGT. The CDR3 covers 13 residues. Here the CDR3 reads CASSERDRVGAFF. CDR3 sequence (DNA): TGTGCCAGCAGTGAAAGGGACAGGGTCGGTGCTTTCTTT.

This clone occurred a few times. The chain carries TRBV6-6 and TRBJ2-7; 7 bases map to TRBD2. The CDR3 is 14 amino acids. Trimming took 10 bases from V and 2 from J; bases not matched to a gene: 11. Germline CDR1 is MNHNY and CDR2 is SVGAGI (reference sequence). This CDR3 is CATRTSFGPYEQYF. As DNA, the CDR3 is TGTGCCACCCGGACTAGTTTTGGCCCCTACGAGCAGTACTTC.

The chain has TRBV6-5 and TRBJ2-2, with a weak D call TRBD2 (6 bases). Trimming cost V 7 bases and J 8 bases, with 17 bases left between them. Germline V CDR1 and CDR2: MNHEY, SVGAGI. The CDR3 consists of 14 residues. CDR3 bases: TGTGCCAGCACCCACATACGGGGGTCAGGGGAGCTGTTTTTT. Encoded protein: CASTHIRGSGELFF.

The chain links TRBV6-6 to TRBJ2-7; TRBD2 might be the D (6 bases). The V gene's germline CDR1 is MNHNY and CDR2 SVGAGI (reference sequence). The CDR3 totals 15 residues. Trimming took 6 bases from V and 0 from J, leaving 15 bases between them. DNA of the CDR3: TGTGCCAGCAGGGAAAGCGGGTCCCGCTCCTACGAGCAGTACTTC. Protein product: CASRESGSRSYEQYF.

The chain joins TRBV7-2 to TRBJ2-7; 10 positions agree with TRBD2. J was trimmed by 4 bases and V by 3 bases; bases with no gene match: 12. Germline values: CDR1 SGHTA, CDR2 FQGNSA. The CDR3 is made up of 17 amino acids. CDR3 sequence reads: CASSFVEAGGLVYEQYF. CDR3 nucleotide sequence: TGTGCCAGCAGCTTCGTCGAAGCGGGAGGGCTTGTGTACGAGCAGTACTTC.

This clone was seen a single time. CDR3 DNA: TGTGCCAGCAGTTTAGCAGATACGCAGTATTTT. It translates to CASSLADTQYF. This sequence joins TRBV2 and TRBJ2-3, with D unresolved. The germline CDR1 and CDR2 sequences are SNHLY and FYNNEI. The CDR3 has 11 amino acids. Trimming pared 5 bases from V and 4 bases from J, leaving 4 bases between.

V gene TRBV19 combines with J gene TRBJ2-7; the match to TRBD1 covers 8 bases. The CDR3 sequence is 13 residues long. J lost 5 bases, V lost 3 bases, and 3 bases had no gene match. Germline V gene sequence: CDR1 LNHDA, CDR2 SQIVND (reference sequence). This CDR3 is CASSMLDRDEQYF. DNA of the CDR3: TGTGCCAGTAGTATGTTGGACAGGGACGAGCAGTACTTC.